This entry lists 27 T cell receptor beta chains sequenced from one sample in a study of cytomegalovirus exposure and HLA in healthy donors (dated by TCRdb to about 2017). The receptor library was made with the immunoSEQ multiplex PCR assay. For the multiplex PCR, a mixture combining 60 forward primers for TCR Vbeta segments and 13 reverse primers for TCR Jbeta segments was used. TCRdb obtained this table from immuneACCESS and retained in-frame rearrangements with V and J assigned. These tables miss some clones; where compared with another copy, unresolved V genes account for less than half of the shortfall, and the remainder is unexplained. The sample data list around 110,000 clones, and 55% to 65% of these were observed just once. Just under 9.5% of the sample belongs to the ten largest clones. The material sequenced was PBMCs. The receptors shown here come from a woman aged 40-49 years in good health and CMV-seropositive.

This clone was observed a handful of times. The chain joins TRBV30 to TRBJ2-7, with D maybe TRBD2 (5 bases). This CDR3 is built from 15 residues. Germline CDR1 GTSNPN, CDR2 SVGIG (reference sequence). The V gene lost 2 bases and the J gene lost 0 bases, with 14 bases spanning the gap. CDR3 residues: CAWSWYSGSSYEQYF. The CDR3 nucleotides read TGTGCCTGGAGTTGGTACAGCGGCAGCTCCTACGAGCAGTACTTC.

The chain couples TRBV27 to TRBJ2-2, with D unclear. CDR3 length equals 17 residues. The germline V and J ends were trimmed by 3 bases and 5 bases, with 19 bases remaining between them. CDR1 MNHEY and CDR2 SMNVEV come from the germline V gene (reference sequence). The CDR3 here is CASSFGTARDPTGELFF. CDR3 coding DNA: TGTGCCAGCAGTTTTGGCACAGCCCGTGATCCGACCGGGGAGCTGTTTTTT.

The chain joins TRBV6-5 to TRBJ2-2; 12 positions agree with TRBD1. Losses at the gene ends were 2 bases for V and 7 bases for J; bases not matched to a gene: 5. CDR1 is MNHEY and CDR2 is SVGAGI in the germline V gene. This CDR3 region has 16 residues. CDR3 sequence (DNA): TGTGCCAGCAGTTACGGGACAGGGGGCGGTGGCGGGGAGCTGTTTTTT. It is translated as CASSYGTGGGGGELFF.

The table lists this clone with a few counts. The chain has TRBV29-1 and TRBJ1-3, with 7 bases matching TRBD1. With V trimmed by 7 bases and J by 0 bases, 12 bases remained unmatched. The CDR3 is 16 residues long. CDR1 and CDR2 from the germline V gene are SQVTM and ANQGSEA. Written as DNA, the CDR3 is TGCAGCGGGATTCGCAGGGGGTATTTCTCTGGAAACACCATATATTTT. Its translation is CSGIRRGYFSGNTIYF.

This chain joins TRBV11-1 and TRBJ1-1; 7 positions match TRBD1. With 3 bases clipped from V and 1 base from J, the junction kept 2 bases outside the gene matches. CDR1 SGHAT and CDR2 FQDESV come from the germline V gene (reference sequence). The CDR3 length is 14 residues. In DNA form, the CDR3 reads TGTGCCAGCAGCTTCAGGACAGGGAACACTGAAGCTTTCTTT. Encoded protein: CASSFRTGNTEAFF.

The rearrangement links TRBV5-1 to TRBJ1-4, with D possibly matching TRBD1 (6 bases). Germline values: CDR1 SGHRS, CDR2 YFSETQ. Trimming cost V 4 bases and J 7 bases, with 17 bases left between them. The CDR3 runs 15 residues. The CDR3: CASSAGQGSVEKLFF. Written as DNA, the CDR3 is TGCGCCAGCAGCGCAGGGCAGGGGTCGGTTGAAAAACTGTTTTTT.

The J gene is TRBJ2-7, the V gene TRBV4-2, with 10 nucleotides matching TRBD2. V was clipped by 4 bases and J by 1 base; unmatched bases: 4. The CDR3 has 15 residues. Per the germline V gene, CDR1 is LGHNA and CDR2 is YNFKEQ. The CDR3 nucleotides read TGTGCCAGCAGCCCTAGCGGGAGACCTTCCTACGAGCAGTACTTC. Its protein is CASSPSGRPSYEQYF.

The chain couples TRBV21-1 to TRBJ2-2; the table's D gene call, TRBD2, was not cross checked with the DNA. TRBV21-1 is classified as a pseudogene. The CDR3 consists of 15 residues. This CDR3 is CASSKASANAGELFF. CDR3 nucleotide sequence: TGTGCCAGCAGCAAAGCTTCTGCGAACGCCGGGGAGCTGTTTTTT.

The chain joins TRBV7-2 to TRBJ2-5, with 11 bases matching TRBD2. The CDR3 is 15 amino acids. The trim removed 4 bases at V and 4 bases at J, leaving 5 bases unmatched. Per the germline V gene, CDR1 is SGHTA and CDR2 is FQGNSA. The CDR3 loop reads CASSWASGRTETQYF. The CDR3 DNA is TGTGCCAGCAGCTGGGCTAGCGGGAGGACAGAGACCCAGTACTTC.

The V gene is TRBV7-9, the J gene TRBJ2-3; no clear D gene. From germline, CDR1 is SEHNR and CDR2 FQNEAQ (reference sequence). This CDR3 has 15 amino acids. Trimming removed 3 bases from V and 0 bases from J, with 10 bases in between. The CDR3 sequence: CASSLGLTSTDTQYF. The CDR3 region has the DNA TGTGCCAGCAGCTTGGGCCTAACCAGCACAGATACGCAGTATTTT.

CDR3 nucleotide sequence: TGTGCCAGCAGCCGAGGGGGGGGAGCCGGGGAGCTGTTTTTT. Protein: CASSRGGGAGELFF. This chain joins TRBV7-6 and TRBJ2-2; D is possibly TRBD2 (7 bases). Germline V gene lookup returns CDR1 SGHVS and CDR2 FNYEAQ. The CDR3 runs 14 residues. V lost 5 bases, J lost 6 bases, and 13 bases lay in between.

The chain carries TRBV28 and TRBJ1-2; 9 positions agree with TRBD1. This CDR3 has 13 amino acids. With V trimmed by 6 bases and J by 6 bases, 5 bases remained unmatched. In germline, CDR1 is MDHEN, CDR2 SYDVKM. The CDR3 DNA follows: TGTGCCAGCAGACTAACAGGGGGCAATGGCTACACCTTC. This sequence encodes CASRLTGGNGYTF.

A few counts support this clone. J is TRBJ2-5 and V is TRBV28, with 8 bases that match TRBD1. The V segment lost 6 bases and the J segment 5 bases; nucleotides outside the gene matches: 5. The CDR3 runs to 13 residues. In germline, CDR1 is MDHEN, CDR2 SYDVKM. The DNA of the CDR3 is TGTGCCAGCAGACGGACAGGGAGGGAGACCCAGTACTTC. Translation: CASRRTGRETQYF. The full variable domain, in which reference TRBV28 and TRBJ2-5 provide the parts outside the CDR3, is DVKVTQSSRYLVKRTGEKVFLECVQDMDHENMFWYRQDPGLGLRLIYFSYDVKMKEKGDIPEGYSVSREKKERFSLILESASTNQTSMYLCASRRTGRETQYFGPGTRLLVL.

A few counts support this clone. V and J are TRBV2 and TRBJ2-2; tentatively, D is TRBD2 (5 bases). The CDR3 has 14 residues. Trimming took off 6 bases at V and 4 bases at J, with 12 bases between the two ends. Germline CDR1 reads SNHLY; CDR2 reads FYNNEI. CDR3 amino acids: CASRTAGGTGELFF. For the CDR3, the DNA is TGTGCCAGCAGGACGGCGGGTGGCACCGGGGAGCTGTTTTTT.

This clone was seen a single time. V is TRBV30 and J is TRBJ1-1; possibly TRBD1 for D (5 bases). Trimming left V 2 bases short and J 4 bases short, with 14 bases between. This CDR3 has 14 residues. Germline loops: CDR1 GTSNPN, CDR2 SVGIG (reference sequence). The CDR3 DNA sequence: TGTGCCTGGAGTAGCAGGGTGGGGGGCACTGAAGCTTTCTTT. This encodes CAWSSRVGGTEAFF.

This clone was detected a few times. The chain is built from TRBV19 and TRBJ2-1; 15 nucleotides agree with TRBD2. The CDR3 has 17 residues. The germline V gene encodes CDR1 LNHDA and CDR2 SQIVND (reference sequence). The V segment lost 10 bases and the J segment 7 bases; nucleotides outside the gene matches: 14. The CDR3 here is CATTGARGLAGGNEQFF. CDR3 nucleotides: TGTGCCACAACGGGGGCCCGAGGACTAGCGGGAGGGAATGAGCAGTTCTTC.

The V gene is TRBV5-1, the J gene TRBJ1-1, with 9 positions matching TRBD1. J lost 0 bases, V lost 4 bases, and 16 bases had no gene match. Germline assignment: CDR1 SGHRS and CDR2 YFSETQ. The CDR3 is 19 residues long. CDR3 in amino acids: CASSNHPGQGLDMNTEAFF. The CDR3 region has the DNA TGCGCCAGCAGCAACCACCCGGGACAGGGCCTAGACATGAACACTGAAGCTTTCTTT.

V is TRBV29-1 and J is TRBJ2-1, with D possibly matching TRBD2 (6 bases). Germline V lookup: CDR1 SQVTM, CDR2 ANQGSEA. The CDR3 contains 12 residues. V was cut by 6 bases and J by 6 bases, with 12 bases left in between. CDR3 loop: CSVGDSRNEQFF. The CDR3 bases are TGCAGCGTGGGGGACTCGCGCAATGAGCAGTTCTTC.

The J gene is TRBJ1-1, the V gene TRBV10-3; 9 nucleotides match TRBD1. The CDR3 has 14 residues. The germline V gene has CDR1 ENHRY and CDR2 SYGVKD. V was clipped by 6 bases and J by 1 base; unmatched bases: 3. CDR3 bases: TGTGCCATCAGGGGGGACAGGGAGAACACTGAAGCTTTCTTT. The encoded protein is CAIRGDRENTEAFF.

In regard to this clone: Other DNA sequences in the same sample also yield this CDR3. This rearrangement joins TRBV7-9 to TRBJ2-5, with a tentative D call TRBD2 (6 bases). CDR1 is SEHNR and CDR2 is FQNEAQ in the germline V gene (reference sequence). The CDR3 loop spans 14 amino acids. V was pared by 2 bases and J by 5 bases, with 12 bases between. CDR3 sequence (DNA): TGTGCCAGCAGCTTATTCGGGAGAGGGGAGACCCAGTACTTC. Residues: CASSLFGRGETQYF.

This chain joins TRBV27 and TRBJ2-1; no reliable D call. Trimming took off 6 bases at V and 4 bases at J, with 16 bases between the two ends. From germline, CDR1 is MNHEY and CDR2 SMNVEV (reference sequence). CDR3 length: 15 amino acids. The chain's CDR3 is CASSTTPAPYNEQFF. The CDR3 DNA follows: TGTGCCAGCAGCACCACACCCGCCCCTTACAATGAGCAGTTCTTC.

V and J are TRBV4-1 and TRBJ1-5; 8 bases line up with TRBD1. J lost 5 bases, V lost 3 bases, and 6 bases had no gene match. The germline V gene has CDR1 MGHRA and CDR2 YSYEKL. This CDR3 is 15 amino acids long. DNA of the CDR3: TGCGCCAGCAGCCACACGGACAGGGACGATCAGCCCCAGCATTTT. It is translated as CASSHTDRDDQPQHF.

This clone has just a few counts. The CDR3 loop is CAIQTGWDTEAFF. The CDR3, as DNA: TGTGCCATCCAGACAGGGTGGGACACTGAAGCTTTCTTT. The chain combines TRBV10-3 with TRBJ1-1, with TRBD1 matching over 7 bases. Trimming took 8 bases from V and 3 from J; bases not matched to a gene: 6. Germline V lookup: CDR1 ENHRY, CDR2 SYGVKD. This CDR3 region has 13 residues.

This chain uses TRBV5-1 with TRBJ2-5, with TRBD2 matching over 7 bases. Near its end, the DNA agrees better with TRBJ2-7, so the J call may be wrong. The CDR3 consists of 15 residues. Per germline, CDR1 SGHRS and CDR2 YFSETQ. The CDR3 sequence is CASSPPLAATYEQYF. The CDR3 DNA reads as TGCGCCAGCAGCCCACCCCTAGCGGCTACCTACGAGCAGTACTTC.

The chain links TRBV4-1 to TRBJ2-4; D perhaps matches TRBD2 (5 bases). The germline gives CDR1 MGHRA, CDR2 YSYEKL. With 4 bases removed from V and 6 bases from J, the gap between germline ends came to 13 bases. The CDR3 is made up of 14 amino acids. CDR3 loop: CASSPALAGNIQYF. CDR3 sequence (DNA): TGCGCCAGCAGCCCAGCCCTAGCAGGAAACATTCAGTACTTC.

The chain uses TRBV19 and TRBJ2-2, with 7 bases lining up with TRBD1. V shed 3 bases, J shed 5 bases, and the junction held 6 bases outside the gene matches. The CDR3 runs to 15 residues. The germline gives CDR1 LNHDA, CDR2 SQIVND (reference sequence). The CDR3 loop is CASSIDRVGTGELFF. CDR3 coding DNA: TGTGCCAGTAGTATCGACAGGGTGGGAACCGGGGAGCTGTTTTTT.

J is TRBJ1-4 and V is TRBV4-2; D possibly corresponds to TRBD1 (5 bases). This CDR3 has 15 residues. The ends were cut back, 1 base at V and 6 bases at J, with 12 bases in the middle. Germline V CDR1 and CDR2: LGHNA, YNFKEQ. CDR3 region: CASSQVTARDEKLFF. Here the CDR3 DNA reads TGTGCCAGCAGCCAAGTGACAGCCCGGGATGAAAAACTGTTTTTT.